This note documents a single TCR beta chain sequence. What it binds is not known. Both 60 Vbeta primers and 13 Jbeta primers went into the PCR. Some clones are missing from TCRdb's copy, which holds only in-frame ones; the method was immunoSEQ multiplex PCR. The table has some 140,000 clones, around three quarters seen once. This sample is part of a study of cytomegalovirus exposure and HLA in healthy donors. Study-level results: Later on, analysis showed that most CMV-associated TCR beta chains appeared to be HLA-restricted.

Trimming left V 2 bases short and J 5 bases short, with 9 bases between. The germline V gene encodes CDR1 SGHVS and CDR2 FNYEAQ. This CDR3 region has 13 residues. The source is a woman aged 40 to 55 in good health and CMV-seronegative. V usage is TRBV7-6 and J usage is TRBJ1-2, with D possibly TRBD1 on 5 matching bases. Material for sequencing was PBMCs. The CDR3 DNA sequence: TGTGCCAGCAGCTTAAAGGAGGGGTATGGCTACACCTTC. It yields the protein CASSLKEGYGYTF.